This T cell receptor beta chain was recovered during a study of blood T cell repertoires in COVID-19 (dated by TCRdb to about 2020). Study-wide context: Samples from collaborators originated in the United States, Italy and Spain and spanned both the acute and convalescent phases of COVID-19. The prospective study material was composed of cDNA or gDNA derived from T cells, B-cell-depleted T cells, or PBMCs. The dataset comprised deeply sampled blood TCRbeta repertoires from subjects exposed to, actively infected with, or recovered from COVID-19. The repertoires were released in a freely available public database meant as a resource for research on the immune response to SARS-CoV-2. The samples were drawn from two sources: the first 160 participants of the ongoing ImmuneRACE study, and some 1,300 subjects contributed by 6 global collaborators. The sample metadata nearly always contained a de-identified subject ID, COVID-19 status, age in years and sex. Where available, HLA class I and class II types were taken from metadata supplied by the sample provider and were not determined by assay-based typing. Study-wide findings and limitations: The amount of clinical and demographic metadata varied by source and participant and was provided uncurated.

The collaborating institutions used their own protocols to collect whole blood in K2EDTA tubes. For TCRbeta analysis, collaborator samples were shipped as frozen whole blood, as isolated PBMCs, or as DNA extracted from either sample type. TCRbeta CDR3 regions were amplified from genomic DNA by means of the immunoSEQ Assay, a bias-controlled multiplex PCR. The study's processing was this. Nucleated cell counts per sample were estimated from amplification of reference gene primers within the assay. To quantify the absolute abundance of each unique TCRbeta CDR3 rearrangement, sequence reads were collapsed and filtered. For each sample, productive Simpson clonality was calculated by taking the square root of Simpson's diversity index across productive rearrangements. As stored in TCRdb, this immuneACCESS dataset retains in-frame rearrangements with V and J assigned. A fraction of the clones does not appear; measured against another copy, unresolved V genes explain less than half of the discrepancy, and the remainder lacks a known reason. The V and J calls and clone size were taken over from that table, and D and trimming were inferred from the DNA. This sample holds about 87,000 clones; more than 70% were observed only once. The ten largest account for roughly 27% of the sample.

This clone was found a few times. Which antigen it targets is not known. Per-base qualities were not stored, and no clone one base away is much larger. The same CDR3 is also encoded by other DNA sequences in this sample. V was cut back by 0 bases and J by 7 bases, leaving a gap of 4 bases between them. CDR1 and CDR2 are drawn from the germline V gene: MNHEY, SVGEGT. The CDR3 contains 12 residues, cysteine and phenylalanine counted. The kept DNA is CDR3 alone, 36 bases in frame from the first base. The chain uses TRBV6-2 or TRBV6-3 and TRBJ2-1; no D gene is confidently identified. The origin of this receptor is a human donor in a cohort sampled during active COVID-19. Sequenced sample: peripheral blood. The CDR3 loop reads CASSYSGNEQFF. The sequenced DNA: TGTGCCAGCAGTTACTCCGGGAATGAGCAGTTCTTC.